The entry that follows covers one TCR beta chain sequence. Its antigen is unidentified. This sample is part of a study of identical twins. Study observations and caveats: Fewer insertions characterized abundant cord blood beta clonotypes, whereas memory repertoires showed none.

Germline CDR1 reads MNHEY; CDR2 reads SMNVEV (reference sequence). The V segment lost 2 bases and the J segment 7 bases; nucleotides outside the gene matches: 14. CDR3 size: 17 residues. TCRdb ran MiXCR on the 5' RACE reads and lists one entry per CDR3 protein. The sample gives about 1.7 million distinct CDR3 sequences, 25% to 35% of which show up once; about 0.25% is in the top ten. This receptor was taken from a newborn girl in good health. The chain carries TRBV27 and TRBJ2-1, with 7 bases that match TRBD2. The sequenced sample consisted of cord blood. CDR3 sequence reads: CASSLIGTTYSGNEQFF. CDR3 nucleotides: TGTGCCAGCAGTTTAATAGGGACTACCTATTCAGGGAATGAGCAGTTCTTC.